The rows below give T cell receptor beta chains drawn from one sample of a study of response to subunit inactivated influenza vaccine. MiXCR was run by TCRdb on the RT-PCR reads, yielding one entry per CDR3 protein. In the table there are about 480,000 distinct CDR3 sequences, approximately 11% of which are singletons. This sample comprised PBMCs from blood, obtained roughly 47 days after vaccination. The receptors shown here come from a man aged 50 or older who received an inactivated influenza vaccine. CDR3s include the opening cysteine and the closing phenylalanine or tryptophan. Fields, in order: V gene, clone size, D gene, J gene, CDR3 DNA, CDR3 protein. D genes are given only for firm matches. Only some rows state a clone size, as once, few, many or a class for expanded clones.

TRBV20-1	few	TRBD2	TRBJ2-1	TGCAGTGCGCGAAGCAAGGGAGGGAGCGATGAGCAGTTCTTC	CSARSKGGSDEQFF
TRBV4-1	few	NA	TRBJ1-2	TGCGCCAGCAGCCCTCCAGGAACAGCTAACTATGGCTACACCTTC	CASSPPGTANYGYTF
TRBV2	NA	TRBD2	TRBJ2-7	TGTGCCAGCAGTGCTACCCTAGCGGGAACTCTCTACGAGCAGTACTTC	CASSATLAGTLYEQYF
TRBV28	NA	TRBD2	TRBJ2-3	TGTGCCAGCAGTTTAGGCGGACTAGCGGGAGGGGCGGATACGCAGTATTTT	CASSLGGLAGGADTQYF
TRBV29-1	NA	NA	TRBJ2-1	TGCAGCGTTACAGGACACTCCTACAATGAGCAGTTCTTC	CSVTGHSYNEQFF
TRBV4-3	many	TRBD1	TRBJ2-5	TGCGCCAGCAGCCAAGAAAGGACAGGGGTAGAGACCCAGTACTTC	CASSQERTGVETQYF
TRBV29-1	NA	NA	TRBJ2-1	TGCAGCGTTGAGAGTCGGGGAAGGAATGAGCAGTTCTTC	CSVESRGRNEQFF
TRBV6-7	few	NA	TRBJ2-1	TGTGCCAGCAGTTACCCGGCGATACCTTATTACAATGAGCAGTTCTTC	CASSYPAIPYYNEQFF
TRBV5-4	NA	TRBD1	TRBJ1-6	TGTGCCAGCAGCTTGGTTAGGGGGCTTTCCAGCTCCTATAATTCACCCCTCCACTTT	CASSLVRGLSSSYNSPLHF
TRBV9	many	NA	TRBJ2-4	TGTGCCAGCAGCGGCGGGGAAGCCAAAAACATTCAGTACTTC	CASSGGEAKNIQYF
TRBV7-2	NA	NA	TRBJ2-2	TGTGCCAGCAGCTTAGTCACCCACACCGGGGAGCTGTTTTTT	CASSLVTHTGELFF
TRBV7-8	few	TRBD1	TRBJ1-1	TGTGCCAGCAGCTTTAGGCGACAGGGGGGGACTGAAGCTTTCTTT	CASSFRRQGGTEAFF
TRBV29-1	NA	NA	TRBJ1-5	TGCAGCGTCGCGCTACATAGCAATCAGCCCCAGCATTTT	CSVALHSNQPQHF
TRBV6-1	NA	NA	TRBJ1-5	TGTGCCAGCAGCCCTTGGGACGGTAGCAATCAGCCCCAGCATTTT	CASSPWDGSNQPQHF
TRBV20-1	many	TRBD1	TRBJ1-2	TGCAGTGCATCGACAGGGGGTAACTATGGCTACACCTTC	CSASTGGNYGYTF
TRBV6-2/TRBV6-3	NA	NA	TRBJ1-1	TGTGCCAGCCGCGACCCTAACACTGAAGCTTTCTTT	CASRDPNTEAFF
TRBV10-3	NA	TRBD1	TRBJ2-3	TGTGCCACCGCCACAACAGGGGACGGGACAGATACGCAGTATTTT	CATATTGDGTDTQYF
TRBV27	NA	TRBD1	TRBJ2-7	TGTGCCAGCAGTTCGGTTCTAGGGACAGGGAGCTCCTACGAGCAGTACTTC	CASSSVLGTGSSYEQYF
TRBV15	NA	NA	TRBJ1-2	TGTGCCACCAGCAAAATGACAGGATCCTATGGCTACACCTTC	CATSKMTGSYGYTF
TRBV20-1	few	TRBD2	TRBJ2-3	TGCAGTGCTAGAGATTTTCTGACTAGCGGGAGTTTAGATACGCAGTATTTT	CSARDFLTSGSLDTQYF
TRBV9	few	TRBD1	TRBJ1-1	TGTGCCAGCAGCGGAGGGAGGACAGGGGATTTAGGCACTGAAGCTTTCTTT	CASSGGRTGDLGTEAFF
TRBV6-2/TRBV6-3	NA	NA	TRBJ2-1	TGTGCCAGCAGTTACCTCCTATTGAGTGGGGGGTCCTACAATGAGCAGTTCTTC	CASSYLLLSGGSYNEQFF